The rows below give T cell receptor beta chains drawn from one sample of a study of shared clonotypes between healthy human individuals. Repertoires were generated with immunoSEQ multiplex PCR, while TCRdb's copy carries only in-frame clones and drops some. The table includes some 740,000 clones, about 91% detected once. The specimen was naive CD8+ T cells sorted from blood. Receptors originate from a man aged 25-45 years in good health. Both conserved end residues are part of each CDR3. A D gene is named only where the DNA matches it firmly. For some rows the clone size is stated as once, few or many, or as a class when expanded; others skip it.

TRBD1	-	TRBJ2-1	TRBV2	CASTGGFGSSYNEQFF	TGTGCCAGCACAGGGGGTTTTGGGAGCTCCTACAATGAGCAGTTCTTC
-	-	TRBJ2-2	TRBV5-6	CASSLGGPRNTGELFF	TGTGCCAGCAGCTTGGGGGGGCCGCGGAACACCGGGGAGCTGTTTTTT
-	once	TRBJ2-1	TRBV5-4	CASSLSDYNEQFF	TGTGCCAGCAGCTTATCCGATTACAATGAGCAGTTCTTC
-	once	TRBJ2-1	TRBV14	CASSQELPAASYNEQFF	TGTGCCAGCAGCCAAGAACTACCCGCAGCCTCCTACAATGAGCAGTTCTTC
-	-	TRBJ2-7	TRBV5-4	CASSPLGGELPYEQYF	TGTGCCAGCAGCCCCCTAGGGGGGGAGCTGCCGTACGAGCAGTACTTC
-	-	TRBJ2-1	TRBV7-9	CASSLRRPGTLYNEQFF	TGTGCCAGCAGTTTAAGAAGACCCGGGACTTTATACAATGAGCAGTTCTTC
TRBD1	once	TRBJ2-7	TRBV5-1	CASSFGGQGGAYEQYF	TGCGCCAGCAGCTTTGGGGGACAGGGAGGCGCCTACGAGCAGTACTTC
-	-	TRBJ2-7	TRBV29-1	CSVGGQGSYEQYF	TGCAGCGTTGGGGGGCAGGGCTCCTACGAGCAGTACTTC
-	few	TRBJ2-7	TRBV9	CASSAGHGDGFEQYF	TGTGCCAGCAGCGCCGGACATGGAGATGGATTTGAGCAGTACTTC
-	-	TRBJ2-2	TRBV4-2	CASSQDPGPNTGELFF	TGTGCCAGCAGCCAAGATCCAGGACCGAACACCGGGGAGCTGTTTTTT
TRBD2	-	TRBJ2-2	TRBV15	CATSSRLARYTGELFF	TGTGCCACCAGCAGTCGACTAGCGAGATACACCGGGGAGCTGTTTTTT
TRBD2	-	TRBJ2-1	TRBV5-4	CASSETSGRANEQFF	TGTGCCAGCAGCGAAACTAGCGGGAGGGCCAATGAGCAGTTCTTC
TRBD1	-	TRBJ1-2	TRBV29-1	CSVQQGALGYTF	TGCAGCGTTCAACAGGGGGCGCTTGGCTACACCTTC
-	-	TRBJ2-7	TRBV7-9	CASSPLKNLGSYEQYF	TGTGCCAGCAGCCCATTAAAGAACCTTGGCTCCTACGAGCAGTACTTC
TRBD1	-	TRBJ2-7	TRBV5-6	CARDGTGGNYEQYF	TGTGCCAGAGACGGTACAGGGGGCAATTACGAGCAGTACTTC
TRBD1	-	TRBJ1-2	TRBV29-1	CSVEVRAGGAVGYGYTF	TGCAGCGTTGAAGTCAGGGCAGGGGGCGCGGTGGGCTATGGCTACACCTTC
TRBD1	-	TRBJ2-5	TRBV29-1	CSVPDRAQEETQYF	TGCAGCGTTCCGGACAGGGCCCAAGAGGAGACCCAGTACTTC
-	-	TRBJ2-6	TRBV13	CASSSESRDGTNNVLTF	TGTGCCAGCAGCTCCGAGTCCCGGGACGGCACCAACAACGTCCTGACTTTC
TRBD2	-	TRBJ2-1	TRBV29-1	CSVELGGNEQFF	TGCAGCGTTGAGCTGGGGGGGAATGAGCAGTTCTTC
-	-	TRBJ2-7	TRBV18	CASSLEQVVSYEQYF	TGTGCCAGCTCACTTGAGCAGGTTGTTTCCTACGAGCAGTACTTC
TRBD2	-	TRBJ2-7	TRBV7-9	CASSPSGRRYEQYF	TGTGCCAGCAGCCCTAGCGGGAGAAGGTACGAGCAGTACTTC
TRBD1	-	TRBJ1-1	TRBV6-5	CASSRTGGVTEAFF	TGTGCCAGCAGTCGAACAGGGGGAGTCACTGAAGCTTTCTTT
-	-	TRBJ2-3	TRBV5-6	CASSFGLGTDTQYF	TGTGCCAGCAGCTTCGGGTTGGGCACAGATACGCAGTATTTT
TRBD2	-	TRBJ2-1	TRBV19	CASSIGLAVSSYNEQFF	TGTGCCAGTAGTATTGGACTAGCGGTTAGCTCCTACAATGAGCAGTTCTTC
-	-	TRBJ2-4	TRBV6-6	CASTRGGRNIQYF	TGTGCCAGCACCAGGGGTGGAAGAAACATTCAGTACTTC
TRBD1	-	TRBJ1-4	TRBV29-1	CSVEGQGAEEKLFF	TGCAGCGTTGAAGGACAGGGGGCTGAGGAAAAACTGTTTTTT
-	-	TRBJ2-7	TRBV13	CASSANLQGGRQYF	TGTGCCAGCAGCGCGAACCTACAGGGTGGAAGGCAGTACTTC
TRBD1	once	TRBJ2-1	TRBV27	CASSSREDRADEQFF	TGTGCCAGCAGTTCCAGAGAGGACAGGGCCGATGAGCAGTTCTTC
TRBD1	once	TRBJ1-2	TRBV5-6	CASSLVVRTGISNYGYTF	TGTGCCAGCAGCTTGGTAGTGAGGACAGGTATATCGAACTATGGCTACACCTTC
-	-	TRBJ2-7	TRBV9	CASSAPSGPSGEQYF	TGTGCCAGCAGCGCTCCATCCGGGCCCTCGGGGGAGCAGTACTTC
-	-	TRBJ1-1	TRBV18	CASFTPTGMNTEAFF	TGTGCCAGCTTCACCCCGACGGGTATGAACACTGAAGCTTTCTTT
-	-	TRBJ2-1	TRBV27	CASSYTARRNEQFF	TGTGCCAGCAGCTACACGGCCCGTCGCAATGAGCAGTTCTTC
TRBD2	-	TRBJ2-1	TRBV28	CASRGGLAGGPGNEQFF	TGTGCCAGCAGGGGAGGACTAGCGGGAGGGCCTGGAAATGAGCAGTTCTTC
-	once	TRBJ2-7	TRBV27	CASSFINSYEQYF	TGTGCCAGCAGTTTCATCAATTCCTACGAGCAGTACTTC